This is a list of T cell receptor beta chains from one sample in a study of blood T cell repertoires in COVID-19. Clones were sequenced by immunoSEQ multiplex PCR, and TCRdb holds only the in-frame ones, with some missing. The top ten clones hold 3.5% to 4% of a sample with fewer than 200,000 clones, about 86% of them seen once. The source material was PBMCs or T cells enriched from blood (not recorded which). These receptors all stem from a woman in her forties or fifties in a cohort exposed to, infected with or recovered from COVID-19 (not recorded which). The CDR3 runs from the conserved cysteine through the conserved F or W. The D gene is left open where the match is weak. Not all rows give a size; the values are once, few, many and, for expanded clones, a class.

-	TRBD2	TRBV6-4	TRBJ2-3	TGTGCCAGCAGTGACTCTAGCGGGGGGGCAGATACGCAGTATTTT	CASSDSSGGADTQYF
few	TRBD1	TRBV6-2/TRBV6-3	TRBJ1-5	TGTGCCAGCAGTTACAATCCAGGGGGTTCGAGCAATCAGCCCCAGCATTTT	CASSYNPGGSSNQPQHF
-	TRBD2	TRBV25-1	TRBJ2-3	TGTGCCACCTGGGGGGTAGCGGGAGAGCTCCCAGATACGCAGTATTTT	CATWGVAGELPDTQYF
few	TRBD1	TRBV2	TRBJ1-2	TGTGCCAGCAGTGAAATCCAGGGGGCTATTGGGTATGGCTACACCTTC	CASSEIQGAIGYGYTF
many	-	TRBV5-1	TRBJ2-1	TGCGCCAGCAGTGGTGGGGGCATCAACAATGAGCAGTTCTTC	CASSGGGINNEQFF
once	TRBD1	TRBV19	TRBJ2-5	TGTGCCAGTAGTGTCGGGACAGACCAAGAGACCCAGTACTTC	CASSVGTDQETQYF
few	-	TRBV7-9	TRBJ2-3	TGTGCCAGCCGGGGGGCGTCACACACAGATACGCAGTATTTT	CASRGASHTDTQYF
-	TRBD1	TRBV2	TRBJ2-4	TGTGCCAGCAGTGGGTGGACAGGGTTGAACATTCAGTACTTC	CASSGWTGLNIQYF
-	TRBD2	TRBV28	TRBJ2-7	TGTGCCAGCGCGAGGCGGGGGGCCGTTTACGAGCAGTACTTC	CASARRGAVYEQYF
-	-	TRBV10-3	TRBJ1-5	TGTGCCATCAGCCCAGGCGACAGCCCAAATCAGCCCCAGCATTTT	CAISPGDSPNQPQHF